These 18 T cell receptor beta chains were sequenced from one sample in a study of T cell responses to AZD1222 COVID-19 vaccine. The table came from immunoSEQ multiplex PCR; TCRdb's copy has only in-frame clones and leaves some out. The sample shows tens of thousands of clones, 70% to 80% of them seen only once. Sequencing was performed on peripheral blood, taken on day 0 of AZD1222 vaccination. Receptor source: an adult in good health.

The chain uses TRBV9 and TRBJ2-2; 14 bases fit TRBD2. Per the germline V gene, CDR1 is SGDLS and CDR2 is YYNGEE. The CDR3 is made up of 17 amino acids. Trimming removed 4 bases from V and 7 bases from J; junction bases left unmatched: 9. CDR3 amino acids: CASSPGLAGGWIGELFF. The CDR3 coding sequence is TGTGCCAGCAGCCCAGGACTAGCGGGAGGCTGGATCGGGGAGCTGTTTTTT.

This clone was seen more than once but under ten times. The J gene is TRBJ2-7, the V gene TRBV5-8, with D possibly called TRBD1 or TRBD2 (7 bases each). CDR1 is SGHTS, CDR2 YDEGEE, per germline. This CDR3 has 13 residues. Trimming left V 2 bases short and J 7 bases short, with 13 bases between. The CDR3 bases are TGTGCCAGCAGCTTAAACAGGGGAGGGGAGCAGTACGTC. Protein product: CASSLNRGGEQYV.

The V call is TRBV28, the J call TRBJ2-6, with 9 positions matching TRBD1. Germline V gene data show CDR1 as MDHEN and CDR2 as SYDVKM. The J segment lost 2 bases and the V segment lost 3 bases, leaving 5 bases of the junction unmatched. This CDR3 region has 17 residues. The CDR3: CASSFGQGIPGANVLTF. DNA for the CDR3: TGTGCCAGCAGTTTCGGACAGGGGATACCTGGGGCCAACGTCCTGACTTTC.

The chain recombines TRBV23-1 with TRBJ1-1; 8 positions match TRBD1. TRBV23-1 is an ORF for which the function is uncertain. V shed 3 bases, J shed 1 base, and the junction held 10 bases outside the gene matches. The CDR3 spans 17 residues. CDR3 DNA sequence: TGCGCCAGCAGTCATTGGACAGGGAGAAAACCGAACACTGAAGCTTTCTTT. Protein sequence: CASSHWTGRKPNTEAFF.

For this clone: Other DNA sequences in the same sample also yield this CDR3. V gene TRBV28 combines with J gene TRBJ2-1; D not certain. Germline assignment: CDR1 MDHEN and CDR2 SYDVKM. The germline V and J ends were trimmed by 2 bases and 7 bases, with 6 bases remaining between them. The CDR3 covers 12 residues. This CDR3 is CASSLVGNEQFF. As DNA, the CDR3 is TGTGCCAGCAGTTTAGTCGGTAATGAGCAGTTCTTC.

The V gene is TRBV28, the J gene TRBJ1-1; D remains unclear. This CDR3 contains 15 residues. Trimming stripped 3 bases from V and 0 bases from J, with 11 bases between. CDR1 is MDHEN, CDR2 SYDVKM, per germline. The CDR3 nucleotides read TGTGCCAGCAGTTTGAGTCTAGGAGTGAACACTGAAGCTTTCTTT. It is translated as CASSLSLGVNTEAFF. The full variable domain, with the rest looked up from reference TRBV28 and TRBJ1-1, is DVKVTQSSRYLVKRTGEKVFLECVQDMDHENMFWYRQDPGLGLRLIYFSYDVKMKEKGDIPEGYSVSREKKERFSLILESASTNQTSMYLCASSLSLGVNTEAFFGQGTRLTVV.

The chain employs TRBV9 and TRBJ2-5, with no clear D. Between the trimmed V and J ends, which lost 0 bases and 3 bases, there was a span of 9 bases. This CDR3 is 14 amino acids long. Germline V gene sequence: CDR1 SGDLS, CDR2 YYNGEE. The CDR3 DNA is TGTGCCAGCAGCGTAGCTACCACTGAAGAGACCCAGTACTTC. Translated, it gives CASSVATTEETQYF.

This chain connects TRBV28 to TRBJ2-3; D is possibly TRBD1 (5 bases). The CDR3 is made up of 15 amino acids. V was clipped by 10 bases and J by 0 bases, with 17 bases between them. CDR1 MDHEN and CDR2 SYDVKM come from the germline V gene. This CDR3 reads CATQTQASSTDTQYF. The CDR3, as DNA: TGTGCCACCCAGACACAGGCCTCTAGCACAGATACGCAGTATTTT. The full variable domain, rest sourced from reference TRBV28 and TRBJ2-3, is DVKVTQSSRYLVKRTGEKVFLECVQDMDHENMFWYRQDPGLGLRLIYFSYDVKMKEKGDIPEGYSVSREKKERFSLILESASTNQTSMYLCATQTQASSTDTQYFGPGTRLTVL.

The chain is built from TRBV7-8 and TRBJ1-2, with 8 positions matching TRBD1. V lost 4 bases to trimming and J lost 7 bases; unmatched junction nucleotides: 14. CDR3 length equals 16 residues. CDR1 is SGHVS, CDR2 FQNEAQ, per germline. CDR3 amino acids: CASSSAPDRAGVGYTF. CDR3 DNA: TGTGCCAGCAGCTCTGCCCCGGACAGGGCGGGGGTTGGCTACACCTTC. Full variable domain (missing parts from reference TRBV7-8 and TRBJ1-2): GAGVSQSPRYKVAKRGQDVALRCDPISGHVSLFWYQQALGQGPEFLTYFQNEAQLDKSGLPSDRFFAERPEGSVSTLKIQRTQQEDSAVYLCASSSAPDRAGVGYTFGSGTRLTVV.

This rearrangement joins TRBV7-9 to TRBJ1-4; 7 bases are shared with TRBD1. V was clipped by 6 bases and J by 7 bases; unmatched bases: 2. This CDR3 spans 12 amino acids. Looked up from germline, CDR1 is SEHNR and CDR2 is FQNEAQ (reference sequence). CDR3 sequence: CASRRQGEKLFF. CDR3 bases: TGTGCCAGCAGAAGACAGGGTGAAAAACTGTTTTTT.

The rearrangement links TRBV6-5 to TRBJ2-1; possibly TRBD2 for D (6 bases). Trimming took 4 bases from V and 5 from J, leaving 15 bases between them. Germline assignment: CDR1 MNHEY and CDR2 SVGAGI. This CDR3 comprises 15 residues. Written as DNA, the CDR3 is TGTGCCAGCAGTTTCATAGCGGCTTCAAACAATGAGCAGTTCTTC. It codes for CASSFIAASNNEQFF.

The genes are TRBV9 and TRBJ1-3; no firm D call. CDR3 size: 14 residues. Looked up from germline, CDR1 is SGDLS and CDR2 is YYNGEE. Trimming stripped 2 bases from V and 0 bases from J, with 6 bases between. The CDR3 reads CASSVSPSGNTIYF. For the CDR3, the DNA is TGTGCCAGCAGCGTCTCTCCCTCTGGAAACACCATATATTTT.

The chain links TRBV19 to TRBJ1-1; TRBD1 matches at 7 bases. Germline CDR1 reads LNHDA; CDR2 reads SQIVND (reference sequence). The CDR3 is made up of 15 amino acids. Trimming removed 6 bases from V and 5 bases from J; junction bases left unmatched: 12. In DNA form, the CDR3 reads TGTGCCAGTAGCCCGGTGGACATCAGGGGGACTGAAGCTTTCTTT. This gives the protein CASSPVDIRGTEAFF.

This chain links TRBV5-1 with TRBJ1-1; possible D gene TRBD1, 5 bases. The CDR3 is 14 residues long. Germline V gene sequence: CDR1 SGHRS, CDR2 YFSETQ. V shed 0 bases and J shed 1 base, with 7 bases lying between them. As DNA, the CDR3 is TGCGCCAGCAGCTTGGCTACAGGGAACACTGAAGCTTTCTTT. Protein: CASSLATGNTEAFF.

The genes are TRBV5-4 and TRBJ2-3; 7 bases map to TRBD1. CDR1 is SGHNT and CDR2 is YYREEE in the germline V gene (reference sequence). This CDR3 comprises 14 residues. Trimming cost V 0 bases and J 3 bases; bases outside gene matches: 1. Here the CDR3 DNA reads TGTGCCAGCAGCTTGGAACAGGGGACAGATACGCAGTATTTT. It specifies CASSLEQGTDTQYF.

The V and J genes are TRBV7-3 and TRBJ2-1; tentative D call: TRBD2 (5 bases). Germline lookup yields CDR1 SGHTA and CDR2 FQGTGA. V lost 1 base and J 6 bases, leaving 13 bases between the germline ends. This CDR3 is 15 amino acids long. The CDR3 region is CASSLISASGNEQFF. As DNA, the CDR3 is TGTGCCAGCAGCTTAATTAGCGCGAGCGGCAATGAGCAGTTCTTC.

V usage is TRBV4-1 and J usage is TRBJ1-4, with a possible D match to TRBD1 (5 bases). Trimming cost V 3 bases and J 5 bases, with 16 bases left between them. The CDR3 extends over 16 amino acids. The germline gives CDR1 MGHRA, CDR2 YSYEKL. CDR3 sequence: CASSQSGGARNEKLFF. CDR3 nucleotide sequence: TGCGCCAGCAGCCAGAGTGGAGGGGCGCGGAATGAAAAACTGTTTTTT.

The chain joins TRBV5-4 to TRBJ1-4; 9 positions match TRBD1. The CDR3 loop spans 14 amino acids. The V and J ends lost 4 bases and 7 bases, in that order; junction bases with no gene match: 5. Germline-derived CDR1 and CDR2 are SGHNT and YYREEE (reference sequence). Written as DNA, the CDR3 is TGTGCCAGCAGCACCGGGACAGGGAGTGAAAAACTGTTTTTT. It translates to CASSTGTGSEKLFF.